Below are 8 T cell receptor beta chains sequenced from a single sample in a study of shared clonotypes between healthy human individuals. Here immunoSEQ multiplex PCR was the method, and the copy in TCRdb shows in-frame clones only, minus some. The table records about 490,000 clones, around 80% of them present only once. Source material: PBMCs. The receptor source for this set is a middle-aged woman in good health. Some clones in this sample may be carry-over from other donors' samples.

The genes are TRBV6-1 and TRBJ2-7; 8 nucleotides align to TRBD1. J lost 10 bases, V lost 3 bases, and 11 bases had no gene match. This CDR3 comprises 14 residues. Germline V gene data show CDR1 as MNHNS and CDR2 as SASEGT. CDR3 coding DNA: TGTGCCAGCAGTGACCCCGGGACAGGACGGTATCAGTACTTC. Translation: CASSDPGTGRYQYF.

This clone was detected once. The chain links TRBV7-9 to TRBJ2-1; tentatively, D is TRBD1 (6 bases). Looked up from germline, CDR1 is SEHNR and CDR2 is FQNEAQ (reference sequence). The V end was cut by 5 bases, the J end by 5 bases, with 16 bases between. The CDR3 covers 15 residues. In DNA form, the CDR3 reads TGTGCCAGCAGCCAAACAGGGTTTTTCGACAATGAGCAGTTCTTC. This sequence encodes CASSQTGFFDNEQFF.

The chain uses TRBV18 and TRBJ1-1, with 7 bases that match TRBD1. In germline, CDR1 is KGHSH, CDR2 LQKENI. This CDR3 contains 13 residues. V trimming: 5 bases; J trimming: 4 bases; junction bases outside the gene matches: 4. CDR3 protein: CASSDTGATEAFF. The CDR3, as DNA: TGTGCCAGCTCAGACACAGGGGCCACTGAAGCTTTCTTT.

This clone turned up a few times. V and J are TRBV6-5 and TRBJ2-1; D is undetermined. Germline values: CDR1 MNHEY, CDR2 SVGAGI. Between the trimmed V and J ends, which lost 6 bases and 5 bases, there was a span of 11 bases. CDR3 length: 13 residues. CDR3 amino acids: CASSSEDHNEQFF. The CDR3 DNA sequence: TGTGCCAGCAGCTCTGAGGACCACAATGAGCAGTTCTTC.

As for this clone: Its ends do not fully match the called genes, so a read error is possible. The chain is built from TRBV4-3 and TRBJ2-7; possibly TRBD2 for D (6 bases). Germline values: CDR1 LGHNA, CDR2 YSLEER. This CDR3 has 16 residues. Here the CDR3 DNA reads TGCGCCAGCAGCCAAGATTGGGGGGAAGGCGGCCACGAGCGGTACTTC. Its translation is CASSQDWGEGGHERYF.

The sample holds one count of this clone. The J gene is TRBJ2-3, the V gene TRBV7-6, with D unresolved. This CDR3 has 14 residues. Deletions cut 0 bases from V and 1 base from J, with 5 bases between. CDR1 SGHVS and CDR2 FNYEAQ come from the germline V gene. The CDR3 coding sequence is TGTGCCAGCAGCTTAGCGGTTGGCACAGATACGCAGTATTTT. Translated, it gives CASSLAVGTDTQYF.

This clone was counted at least ten times. The V and J genes are TRBV6-4 and TRBJ2-3; TRBD2 aligns across 7 bases. Looked up from germline, CDR1 is MRHNA and CDR2 is SNTAGT. J lost 1 base, V lost 3 bases, and 7 bases had no gene match. There are 16 residues in the CDR3. DNA of the CDR3: TGTGCCAGCAGTGAAAAAGGTACTAGCGGCACAGATACGCAGTATTTT. It translates to CASSEKGTSGTDTQYF.

The chain has TRBV11-2 and TRBJ2-1, with D possibly being TRBD2 (6 bases). Looked up from germline, CDR1 is SGHAT and CDR2 is FQNNGV. The CDR3 consists of 15 residues. V was pared by 1 base and J by 10 bases, with 17 bases between. The CDR3 sequence is CASSLATGAPREQFF. The CDR3 coding sequence is TGTGCCAGCAGCTTAGCGACGGGAGCCCCCCGGGAGCAGTTCTTC.